This T cell receptor beta chain is drawn from a study of T-cell reconstitution after alpha-beta-depleted transplantation in children. V was pared by 6 bases and J by 1 base, with 6 bases of the junction left unmatched. The length of the CDR3 is 14 residues. Germline CDR1 reads MNHEY; CDR2 reads SMNVEV (reference sequence). Unique molecular identifiers were incorporated into the prepared TCRbeta library. TCRdb used MiXCR to reprocess the PCR reads, holding one entry per CDR3 protein. The table includes some 550,000 distinct CDR3 sequences, about 23% detected once. This clonotype was seen ten or more times.

This TCR was recovered from a boy in the first two years of life who had a stem cell transplant for acute myeloid leukemia, so the T cells may come from the graft donor. The V and J genes are TRBV27 and TRBJ2-7; 7 nucleotides align to TRBD1. The sequencing used PBMCs, mostly from graft donor cells, collected 360 days after TCRalphabeta/CD19-depleted stem cell transplant. In DNA, the CDR3 is TGTGCCAGCAGGAGACAGGGTTTTTCCTACGAGCAGTACGTC. Translation: CASRRQGFSYEQYV.